Following are 21 T cell receptor beta chains from one sample sequenced in a study of blood T cell repertoires in COVID-19. The data were produced by immunoSEQ multiplex PCR, yet TCRdb's version contains in-frame clones alone and is incomplete. Found here are about 170,000 clones, about 86% of them singletons; the top ten hold roughly 11%. The sequenced material came from peripheral blood. The receptor source for this set is a man between 65 and 80 years old with active or convalescent COVID-19.

The rearrangement joins TRBV27 to TRBJ2-2, with no clear D. The V end lost 3 bases, the J end lost 3 bases, and 11 bases lay between the germline ends. The CDR3 extends over 15 amino acids. CDR1 MNHEY and CDR2 SMNVEV come from the germline V gene (reference sequence). For the CDR3, the DNA is TGTGCCAGCAGTTTGTTGGCAGATCACACCGGGGAGCTGTTTTTT. Translation: CASSLLADHTGELFF.

V gene TRBV18 combines with J gene TRBJ2-4; D ambiguous. V lost 3 bases, J lost 0 bases, and 12 bases lay in between. The CDR3 is 16 residues long. Germline V CDR1 and CDR2: KGHSH, LQKENI. CDR3 coding DNA: TGTGCCAGCTCACCCGACCGGGTACTAGCCAAAAACATTCAGTACTTC. It specifies CASSPDRVLAKNIQYF.

The genes are TRBV6-4 and TRBJ2-1, with a possible D match to TRBD2 (6 bases). The CDR3 totals 18 residues. V shed 0 bases and J shed 0 bases, with 15 bases lying between them. The germline gives CDR1 MRHNA, CDR2 SNTAGT. CDR3 sequence: CASSDSPTSVSSYNEQFF. CDR3 coding DNA: TGTGCCAGCAGTGACTCTCCGACTAGTGTGAGCTCCTACAATGAGCAGTTCTTC.

This clone was seen only once. The V gene is TRBV7-2, the J gene TRBJ2-7; TRBD2 matches at 8 bases. V was clipped by 5 bases and J by 4 bases; unmatched bases: 10. The CDR3 is 15 residues long. Germline V gene lookup returns CDR1 SGHTA and CDR2 FQGNSA. CDR3 coding DNA: TGTGCCAGCAGCGGTAGCGGGGCCCTTTTATACGAGCAGTACTTC. The encoded protein is CASSGSGALLYEQYF.

The rearrangement uses TRBV9 and TRBJ2-1, with 10 bases identical to TRBD2. Germline lookup yields CDR1 SGDLS and CDR2 YYNGEE. The CDR3 spans 20 residues. Losses at the gene ends were 0 bases for V and 2 bases for J; bases not matched to a gene: 14. The CDR3 loop is CASSVGERGGRELAYNEQFF. Written as DNA, the CDR3 is TGTGCCAGCAGCGTAGGGGAGCGGGGGGGCCGGGAACTCGCCTACAATGAGCAGTTCTTC.

The genes are TRBV6-6 and TRBJ2-5, with D uncertain. The germline V and J ends were trimmed by 0 bases and 4 bases, with 12 bases remaining between them. CDR3 length equals 15 residues. Germline CDR1 MNHNY, CDR2 SVGAGI (reference sequence). This CDR3 reads CASSYSAGISETQYF. Here the CDR3 DNA reads TGTGCCAGCAGTTACTCCGCAGGAATCTCAGAGACCCAGTACTTC.

The chain links TRBV2 to TRBJ2-1; no reliable D call. CDR3 length: 13 amino acids. Trimming cost V 2 bases and J 2 bases, with 4 bases left between them. The V gene's germline CDR1 is SNHLY and CDR2 FYNNEI. The CDR3 loop reads CASSEPAYNEQFF. The DNA for the CDR3 is TGTGCCAGCAGTGAACCCGCCTACAATGAGCAGTTCTTC.

This clone was seen only once. The CDR3 DNA reads TGTGCCAGCAGCTTAGGAGCCAGGGTCTCCTACGAGCAGTACTTC. It translates to CASSLGARVSYEQYF. The V and J genes are TRBV7-2 and TRBJ2-7; weak D call: TRBD1 (5 bases). Germline V gene data show CDR1 as SGHTA and CDR2 as FQGNSA. The CDR3 totals 15 residues. The V and J ends lost 1 base and 0 bases respectively, with 10 bases between them. Full variable domain (missing parts from reference TRBV7-2 and TRBJ2-7): GAGVSQSPSNKVTEKGKDVELRCDPISGHTALYWYRQSLGQGLEFLIYFQGNSAPDKSGLPSDRFSAERTGGSVSTLTIQRTQQEDSAVYLCASSLGARVSYEQYFGPGTRLTVT.

The chain couples TRBV28 to TRBJ1-2; 9 bases line up with TRBD1. The CDR3 runs to 17 residues. Germline CDR1 is MDHEN and CDR2 is SYDVKM. V lost 7 bases to trimming and J lost 0 bases; unmatched junction nucleotides: 12. The CDR3: CASKGGQGRTPNYGYTF. In DNA form, the CDR3 reads TGTGCCAGCAAGGGGGGACAGGGAAGGACCCCTAACTATGGCTACACCTTC.

This clone was seen repeatedly, ten times or more. This sequence joins TRBV5-1 and TRBJ1-4, with a possible D match to TRBD1 (6 bases). This CDR3 has 16 amino acids. Germline CDR1 is SGHRS and CDR2 is YFSETQ. Trimming cost V 1 base and J 2 bases, with 12 bases left between them. In DNA, the CDR3 is TGCGCCAGCAGCTTGTTTACGGGGGGCACTAATGAAAAACTGTTTTTT. Translating it yields CASSLFTGGTNEKLFF.

This clone was seen at least ten times. The V and J genes are TRBV9 and TRBJ1-2, with D perhaps TRBD1 (5 bases). V was cut by 2 bases and J by 4 bases, with 21 bases left in between. The CDR3 spans 17 residues. Germline V gene sequence: CDR1 SGDLS, CDR2 YYNGEE. The CDR3 bases are TGTGCCAGCAGCGTGGGAGGCGAAAGGGGAAAGAGCTATGGCTACACCTTC. It specifies CASSVGGERGKSYGYTF.

This clone was detected only once. V usage is TRBV11-3 and J usage is TRBJ2-1; TRBD2 matches at 7 bases. CDR3 length: 15 residues. The V gene end was trimmed by 5 bases and the J gene end by 4 bases; junction bases not matched to a gene: 8. Germline V CDR1 and CDR2: SGHNT, YENEEA. CDR3 sequence: CASSPRAGVYNEQFF. The CDR3 coding sequence is TGTGCCAGCAGCCCCCGGGCGGGAGTATACAATGAGCAGTTCTTC.

Only a few counts were recorded for this clone. The rearrangement links TRBV28 to TRBJ2-2; 8 positions agree with TRBD2. Germline V gene lookup returns CDR1 MDHEN and CDR2 SYDVKM. J was trimmed by 1 base and V by 8 bases; bases with no gene match: 3. The CDR3 length is 14 residues. The CDR3 coding sequence is TGTGCCAGCGCCGCGGGAGGGAACACCGGGGAGCTGTTTTTT. As protein: CASAAGGNTGELFF.

This chain connects TRBV10-2 to TRBJ2-3; unclear D gene. Trimming pared 7 bases from V and 1 base from J, leaving 9 bases between. Per the germline V gene, CDR1 is WSHSY and CDR2 is SAAADI. The CDR3 length is 13 residues. The DNA of the CDR3 is TGCGCCAGCATTTTAGAGGGCACAGATACGCAGTATTTT. It yields the protein CASILEGTDTQYF.

This clone appeared a single time. The V call is TRBV6-5, the J call TRBJ2-7; TRBD2 might be the D (6 bases). Germline V gives CDR1 MNHEY, CDR2 SVGAGI. The CDR3 length is 15 residues. The ends were cut back, 0 bases at V and 6 bases at J, with 15 bases in the middle. The CDR3 DNA follows: TGTGCCAGCAGTTACTCGGGGCCACTCGGGGGCGAGCAGTACTTC. Its translation: CASSYSGPLGGEQYF.

The chain is built from TRBV2 and TRBJ2-2, with D maybe TRBD1 (6 bases). This CDR3 region has 15 residues. From germline, CDR1 is SNHLY and CDR2 FYNNEI. V was clipped by 5 bases and J by 2 bases, with 12 bases between them. As DNA, the CDR3 is TGTGCCAGCAGTCCCCGACAGGCTAACACCGGGGAGCTGTTTTTT. It specifies CASSPRQANTGELFF. Looking up the rest from reference TRBV2 and TRBJ2-2 gives the full variable domain: EPEVTQTPSHQVTQMGQEVILRCVPISNHLYFYWYRQILGQKVEFLVSFYNNEISEKSEIFDDQFSVERPDGSNFTLKIRSTKLEDSAMYFCASSPRQANTGELFFGEGSRLTVL.

The rearrangement uses TRBV6-5 and TRBJ1-2; possibly TRBD1 for D (5 bases). The germline CDR1 and CDR2 sequences are MNHEY and SVGAGI. CDR3 size: 11 residues. The V and J ends lost 6 bases and 6 bases respectively, with 8 bases between them. CDR3 DNA sequence: TGTGCCAGCAGGGGGCTCAATGGCTACACCTTC. Residues: CASRGLNGYTF.

The chain is built from TRBV9 and TRBJ2-7, with D hard to call. V lost 4 bases to trimming and J lost 1 base, with 12 bases between them. This CDR3 contains 14 residues. Germline CDR1 is SGDLS and CDR2 is YYNGEE. CDR3 sequence: CASSPRLDSYEQYF. The DNA for the CDR3 is TGTGCCAGCAGCCCCCGACTGGATTCCTACGAGCAGTACTTC.

V gene TRBV19 combines with J gene TRBJ2-5; possibly TRBD1 for D (6 bases). This CDR3 is built from 16 residues. The germline V and J ends were trimmed by 4 bases and 2 bases, with 17 bases remaining between them. Germline CDR1 LNHDA, CDR2 SQIVND (reference sequence). The CDR3 nucleotides read TGTGCCAGTAGTAATTACAGACAGGCCCTTCAAGAGACCCAGTACTTC. This codes for CASSNYRQALQETQYF. Supplemented by reference TRBV19 and TRBJ2-5, the full variable domain reads DGGITQSPKYLFRKEGQNVTLSCEQNLNHDAMYWYRQDPGQGLRLIYYSQIVNDFQKGDIAEGYSVSREKKESFPLTVTSAQKNPTAFYLCASSNYRQALQETQYFGPGTRLLVL.

The chain links TRBV14 to TRBJ1-2; TRBD1 aligns across 7 bases. Germline V gene lookup returns CDR1 SGHDN and CDR2 FVKESK. Germline trimming cut 3 bases from V and 4 bases from J; bases unmatched to any gene: 8. The CDR3 sequence is 15 residues long. The CDR3, as DNA: TGTGCCAGCAGCCACGGACAGGCCGGTATCTATGGCTACACCTTC. Its translation is CASSHGQAGIYGYTF.

The genes are TRBV28 and TRBJ1-3; D is possibly TRBD1 (5 bases). V lost 7 bases and J lost 0, with 19 bases in between. The CDR3 sequence is 17 residues long. Germline V gene lookup returns CDR1 MDHEN and CDR2 SYDVKM. CDR3 DNA: TGTGCCAGCATCCCCGGGGGAGGGCTCCCCTCTGGAAACACCATATATTTT. Its protein product is CASIPGGGLPSGNTIYF.